Listed here are 9 T cell receptor beta chains from one sample, sequenced in a study of cytomegalovirus exposure and HLA in healthy donors. It was with 60 Vbeta and 13 Jbeta primers that the PCR ran. Generated by immunoSEQ multiplex PCR, the TCRdb table keeps only in-frame clones and is missing some. The sample holds 45,000 to 55,000 clones; about 50% are singletons and the top ten take about 12%. The sample taken for sequencing was PBMCs. The origin of the receptors is a human donor in good health.

The chain combines TRBV7-6 with TRBJ2-5, with TRBD2 matching 9 bases. With the DNA end fitting TRBJ2-7 better, the J assignment may be wrong. Germline CDR1 reads SGHVS; CDR2 reads FNYEAQ. The CDR3 covers 17 residues. The CDR3: CASSLKSGAGGFYEQYF. CDR3 nucleotides: TGTGCCAGCAGCTTGAAGTCGGGAGCGGGGGGATTCTACGAGCAGTACTTC.

In this sample, this clone turned up a few times. This chain links TRBV5-1 with TRBJ1-1; the match to TRBD1 covers 10 bases. This CDR3 contains 15 residues. V shed 1 base and J 4 bases; nucleotides not matched to a gene: 4. The germline CDR1 and CDR2 sequences are SGHRS and YFSETQ. The CDR3 loop reads CASSLWDRGATEAFF. CDR3 nucleotides: TGCGCCAGCAGCTTGTGGGACAGGGGTGCCACTGAAGCTTTCTTT.

The CDR3 region is CASKKSGFEKLFF. The CDR3 nucleotides are TGTGCCAGCAAGAAGTCCGGGTTTGAAAAACTGTTTTTT. This rearrangement joins TRBV5-4 to TRBJ1-4; no firm D call. CDR1 is SGHNT, CDR2 YYREEE, per germline (reference sequence). Trimming cost V 6 bases and J 7 bases, with 13 bases left between them. CDR3 length: 13 residues.

CDR3 residues: CASSLSLLAGMNTGELFF. The DNA for the CDR3 is TGTGCCAGCAGCTTATCCCTTCTAGCGGGGATGAACACCGGGGAGCTGTTTTTT. V and J are TRBV7-6 and TRBJ2-2; 9 nucleotides agree with TRBD2. V lost 2 bases, J lost 1 base, and 8 bases stayed unmatched. The CDR3 sequence is 18 residues long. The germline CDR1 and CDR2 sequences are SGHVS and FNYEAQ.

The chain is built from TRBV7-2 and TRBJ2-5; D not certain. The germline V and J ends were trimmed by 2 bases and 0 bases, with 13 bases remaining between them. Germline CDR1 SGHTA, CDR2 FQGNSA. This CDR3 is built from 16 residues. CDR3 protein: CASSLIRVNYQETQYF. The CDR3 coding sequence is TGTGCCAGCAGCTTAATCCGTGTGAACTACCAAGAGACCCAGTACTTC.

Here the CDR3 DNA reads TGTGCCAGCAGCTTGGGACAAACGGGAGAAAAACTGTTTTTT. Translation: CASSLGQTGEKLFF. V is TRBV5-6 and J is TRBJ1-4; D remains unclear. Trimming stripped 0 bases from V and 8 bases from J, with 11 bases between. Germline V gene data show CDR1 as SGHDT and CDR2 as YYEEEE. The length of the CDR3 is 14 residues.

This clone was found a few times. The chain is built from TRBV30 and TRBJ2-7; 10 bases are a match to TRBD2. V dropped 3 bases and J dropped 5; count of bases not matched to a gene: 7. CDR1 is GTSNPN and CDR2 is SVGIG in the germline V gene (reference sequence). The CDR3 is 14 residues long. CDR3 in DNA: TGTGCCTGGAGGGGTAAGCGGGGGGGCCACGAGCAGTACTTC. As protein: CAWRGKRGGHEQYF.

The rearrangement links TRBV6-4 to TRBJ2-2, with 7 bases aligning to TRBD1. Germline V CDR1 and CDR2: MRHNA, SNTAGT. V shed 4 bases, J shed 4 bases, and the junction held 3 bases outside the gene matches. This CDR3 is 14 amino acids long. The CDR3 DNA follows: TGTGCCAGCAGTGTTTACAGGGGCACCGGGGAGCTGTTTTTT. Translation gives CASSVYRGTGELFF.

This clone was detected only a few times. The rearrangement joins TRBV5-6 to TRBJ2-2; 9 nucleotides match TRBD1. This CDR3 region has 14 residues. The V segment lost 2 bases and the J segment 6 bases; nucleotides outside the gene matches: 2. Per germline, CDR1 SGHDT and CDR2 YYEEEE. The CDR3 nucleotides read TGTGCCAGCAGCTTCCGGGACAGGGCCGGGGAGCTGTTTTTT. Translated, it gives CASSFRDRAGELFF.